One and the same sample provided the 25 T cell receptor beta chains below, sequenced in a study of human T cells and chemical hapten exposure. Noted time point: pre-sensitization, week 0. The treatment denotes: therapeutic diphenylcyclopropenone sensitization with weekly scalp DPC. Using its own MiXCR run on the RACE reads, TCRdb lists one record per CDR3 protein. The sample records about 120,000 distinct CDR3 sequences, approximately 13% being singletons. The specimen comprised whole blood, sampled in connection with sensitization to the hapten diphenylcyclopropenone (DPC). These receptors came from a young woman with alopecia areata. Some clones in this sample may be carry-over from other donors' samples.

The sample holds a few counts of this clonotype. This chain connects TRBV27 to TRBJ2-4, with D unclear. V was trimmed by 1 base and J by 1 base, leaving 11 bases between them. The CDR3 covers 16 residues. Germline loops: CDR1 MNHEY, CDR2 SMNVEV (reference sequence). The CDR3 region is CASSLYLVGAKNIQYF. In DNA form, the CDR3 reads TGTGCCAGCAGTTTATACCTAGTTGGGGCCAAAAACATTCAGTACTTC.

The chain employs TRBV7-2 and TRBJ2-7; D is perhaps TRBD2 (5 bases). V lost 5 bases and J 12 bases, leaving 23 bases between the germline ends. CDR1 is SGHTA, CDR2 FQGNSA, per germline. CDR3 length: 14 residues. CDR3 loop: CASSPNPNTIGGYF. The CDR3 bases are TGTGCCAGCAGCCCGAACCCGAACACGATCGGAGGGTACTTC. Combining the CDR3 with reference TRBV7-2 and TRBJ2-7 gives the whole variable domain GAGVSQSPSNKVTEKGKDVELRCDPISGHTALYWYRQSLGQGLEFLIYFQGNSAPDKSGLPSDRFSAERTGGSVSTLTIQRTQQEDSAVYLCASSPNPNTIGGYFGPGTRLTVT.

This clonotype occurred a few times. The genes are TRBV30 and TRBJ1-5, with TRBD1 matching 10 bases. Germline V lookup: CDR1 GTSNPN, CDR2 SVGIG (reference sequence). The CDR3 totals 14 residues. Unmatched junction bases numbered 3, after V lost 3 bases and J lost 4 bases. The CDR3 here is CAWSPGQGNQPQHF. The CDR3, as DNA: TGTGCCTGGAGCCCGGGACAGGGGAATCAGCCCCAGCATTTT. The full variable domain, completed using reference TRBV30 and TRBJ1-5, is SQTIHQWPATLVQPVGSPLSLECTVEGTSNPNLYWYRQAAGRGLQLLFYSVGIGQISSEVPQNLSASRPQDRQFILSSKKLLLSDSGFYLCAWSPGQGNQPQHFGDGTRLSIL.

This clonotype was detected only a few times. The gene calls are TRBV18 and TRBJ1-1, with 7 bases fitting TRBD1. The V gene end was trimmed by 6 bases and the J gene end by 1 base; junction bases not matched to a gene: 8. The CDR3 consists of 15 residues. Germline V gene lookup returns CDR1 KGHSH and CDR2 LQKENI. CDR3 loop: CASSPPDRANTEAFF. The CDR3 region has the DNA TGTGCCAGCTCCCCCCCCGACAGGGCGAACACTGAAGCTTTCTTT. The full variable domain, with the rest looked up from reference TRBV18 and TRBJ1-1, is NAGVMQNPRHLVRRRGQEARLRCSPMKGHSHVYWYRQLPEEGLKFMVYLQKENIIDESGMPKERFSAEFPKEGPSILRIQQVVRGDSAAYFCASSPPDRANTEAFFGQGTRLTVV.

This clonotype was counted between two and nine times. The chain combines TRBV9 with TRBJ2-7, with D perhaps matching TRBD1 (5 bases). Germline loops: CDR1 SGDLS, CDR2 YYNGEE. The CDR3 contains 14 residues. Trimming removed 3 bases at V and 2 bases at J, with 12 bases between. The CDR3 region is CASSADTPPYEQYF. CDR3 nucleotide sequence: TGTGCCAGCAGCGCGGACACCCCTCCCTACGAGCAGTACTTC. The full variable domain, its missing parts supplied by reference TRBV9 and TRBJ2-7, is DSGVTQTPKHLITATGQRVTLRCSPRSGDLSVYWYQQSLDQGLQFLIQYYNGEERAKGNILERFSAQQFPDLHSELNLSSLELGDSALYFCASSADTPPYEQYFGPGTRLTVT.

This clonotype was observed a few times. The rearrangement uses TRBV30 and TRBJ1-6; no clear D gene. Germline V gene sequence: CDR1 GTSNPN, CDR2 SVGIG (reference sequence). Trimming took off 1 base at V and 7 bases at J, with 11 bases between the two ends. This CDR3 has 14 amino acids. CDR3 residues: CAWSEGLENSPLHF. CDR3 bases: TGTGCCTGGAGTGAAGGACTGGAGAATTCACCCCTCCACTTT.

This clonotype was found a few times. The rearrangement uses TRBV7-2 and TRBJ2-2; the D gene is possibly TRBD2 (5 bases). The germline V gene encodes CDR1 SGHTA and CDR2 FQGNSA. The CDR3 loop spans 15 amino acids. V lost 3 bases and J lost 1, with 9 bases in between. The DNA of the CDR3 is TGTGCCAGCAGCTTGATGGGGAGGAACACCGGGGAGCTGTTTTTT. Protein: CASSLMGRNTGELFF. Full variable domain (rest looked up from reference TRBV7-2 and TRBJ2-2): GAGVSQSPSNKVTEKGKDVELRCDPISGHTALYWYRQSLGQGLEFLIYFQGNSAPDKSGLPSDRFSAERTGGSVSTLTIQRTQQEDSAVYLCASSLMGRNTGELFFGEGSRLTVL.

A few counts support this clonotype. The chain uses TRBV4-3 and TRBJ2-7, with a possible D match to TRBD2 (7 bases). This CDR3 has 16 amino acids. V lost 4 bases, J lost 2 bases, and 18 bases lay in between. Germline CDR1 is LGHNA and CDR2 is YSLEER. DNA for the CDR3: TGCGCCAGCAGCCCAGGTTTAGGGGGGGCCGCCTACGAGCAGTACTTC. Its protein is CASSPGLGGAAYEQYF.

In this sample, this clonotype turned up a few times. This sequence joins TRBV12-3 or TRBV12-4 and TRBJ2-7; D not certain. This CDR3 spans 12 amino acids. The V and J ends lost 4 bases and 6 bases respectively, with 10 bases between them. The CDR3 here is CASSSRPAEQYF. The CDR3 region has the DNA TGTGCCAGCAGTTCTCGACCTGCCGAGCAGTACTTC.

The rearrangement links TRBV20-1 to TRBJ1-1; D ambiguous. Per germline, CDR1 DFQATT and CDR2 SNEGSKA (reference sequence). CDR3 length: 14 amino acids. With 0 bases removed from V and 2 bases from J, the gap between germline ends came to 10 bases. The CDR3: CSARDYAANTEAFF. The CDR3 bases are TGCAGTGCTAGAGATTATGCGGCCAACACTGAAGCTTTCTTT.

This clonotype was detected only a few times. This chain links TRBV5-1 with TRBJ1-4; a weak D match, TRBD1 (5 bases). This CDR3 is 15 amino acids long. Germline CDR1 is SGHRS and CDR2 is YFSETQ. V lost 6 bases and J 0 bases, leaving 12 bases between the germline ends. For the CDR3, the DNA is TGCGCCAGCACCTCTCGGGGGACAACTAATGAAAAACTGTTTTTT. Translated, it gives CASTSRGTTNEKLFF.

This clonotype was observed a few times. CDR3 nucleotide sequence: TGTGCCAGCAGCTTTGCTGGGGCCAACGTCCTGACTTTC. Translation gives CASSFAGANVLTF. V usage is TRBV5-8 and J usage is TRBJ2-6; D is ambiguous. CDR3 length: 13 residues. V lost 2 bases to trimming and J lost 2 bases, with 2 bases between them. Germline-derived CDR1 and CDR2 are SGHTS and YDEGEE.

This clonotype was found a few times. This sequence joins TRBV11-2 and TRBJ2-3; TRBD2 matches at 13 bases. V dropped 7 bases and J dropped 6; count of bases not matched to a gene: 7. Germline loops: CDR1 SGHAT, CDR2 FQNNGV. The CDR3 is 15 residues long. CDR3 amino acids: CASTWTSGGPDTQYF. CDR3 DNA: TGTGCCAGCACCTGGACTAGCGGGGGCCCGGATACGCAGTATTTT.

This clonotype was counted only a few times. This chain links TRBV18 with TRBJ2-2; no firm D call. V shed 1 base and J shed 5 bases, with 11 bases lying between them. CDR3 length: 15 amino acids. Germline CDR1 and CDR2: KGHSH and LQKENI. CDR3 amino acids: CASSPLLKRTGELFF. Here the CDR3 DNA reads TGTGCCAGCTCACCACTACTTAAGAGGACCGGGGAGCTGTTTTTT.

There are a few counts of this clonotype. The chain carries TRBV14 and TRBJ2-7, with 8 positions matching TRBD1. Germline CDR1 SGHDN, CDR2 FVKESK. After removal of 8 bases from V and 3 bases from J, the junction contained 12 bases not matched to a gene. CDR3 length: 15 amino acids. In DNA form, the CDR3 reads TGTGCCAGCTGGGGTTCAGGGGGCTACATCTACGAGCAGTACTTC. This sequence encodes CASWGSGGYIYEQYF.

This clonotype was seen only a few times. The genes are TRBV2 and TRBJ2-1, with D tentatively TRBD1 or TRBD2 (6 bases each). Looked up from germline, CDR1 is SNHLY and CDR2 is FYNNEI. Trimming removed 1 base at V and 2 bases at J, with 12 bases between. CDR3 length: 16 amino acids. The CDR3 DNA is TGTGCCAGCAGTGAAGTTGTGGGGGGCCCCTACAATGAGCAGTTCTTC. Translation: CASSEVVGGPYNEQFF. Filled out from reference TRBV2 and TRBJ2-1, the complete variable domain reads EPEVTQTPSHQVTQMGQEVILRCVPISNHLYFYWYRQILGQKVEFLVSFYNNEISEKSEIFDDQFSVERPDGSNFTLKIRSTKLEDSAMYFCASSEVVGGPYNEQFFGPGTRLTVL.

This clonotype has only a few counts. The chain carries TRBV20-1 and TRBJ2-7, with a weak D call TRBD2 (5 bases). Trimming cost V 3 bases and J 2 bases, with 11 bases left between them. The CDR3 is 13 residues long. The germline CDR1 and CDR2 sequences are DFQATT and SNEGSKA (reference sequence). The CDR3 DNA sequence: TGCAGTGCTAGTTCCGGGGAAGCCTACGAGCAGTACTTC. Protein sequence: CSASSGEAYEQYF.

The sample holds a few counts of this clonotype. This chain joins TRBV6-2 or TRBV6-3 and TRBJ1-6; possibly TRBD1 for D (5 bases). V dropped 6 bases and J dropped 5 bases, with 14 bases sitting between them. This CDR3 contains 15 residues. Germline V gives CDR1 MNHEY, CDR2 SVGEGT. This CDR3 is CASRRNRNDNSPLHF. CDR3 sequence (DNA): TGTGCCAGCAGAAGAAACAGGAATGATAATTCACCCCTCCACTTT.

V gene TRBV6-1 combines with J gene TRBJ2-3; D might be TRBD2 (6 bases). Trimming removed 7 bases from V and 1 base from J, with 15 bases in between. CDR1 is MNHNS, CDR2 SASEGT, per germline. The CDR3 loop spans 15 amino acids. The CDR3 coding sequence is TGTGCCAGCACAGATGGGGGGAGCGGCACAGATACGCAGTATTTT. Translation: CASTDGGSGTDTQYF.

The chain combines TRBV11-2 with TRBJ2-3; D call uncertain. Germline values: CDR1 SGHAT, CDR2 FQNNGV. The CDR3 totals 15 residues. The V and J ends lost 5 bases and 2 bases respectively, with 14 bases between them. In DNA, the CDR3 is TGTGCCAGCAGCCCGCTGGTTTTGGCCACAGATACGCAGTATTTT. This gives the protein CASSPLVLATDTQYF. The full variable domain, completed using reference TRBV11-2 and TRBJ2-3, is EAGVAQSPRYKIIEKRQSVAFWCNPISGHATLYWYQQILGQGPKLLIQFQNNGVVDDSQLPKDRFSAERLKGVDSTLKIQPAKLEDSAVYLCASSPLVLATDTQYFGPGTRLTVL.

The gene calls are TRBV6-5 and TRBJ1-1, with D perhaps TRBD1 (5 bases). There are 14 residues in the CDR3. Germline V gene data show CDR1 as MNHEY and CDR2 as SVGAGI. V was clipped by 4 bases and J by 3 bases, with 12 bases between them. CDR3 protein: CASSSGRGDTEAFF. The CDR3 DNA follows: TGTGCCAGCAGTTCAGGCAGAGGGGACACTGAAGCTTTCTTT.

This clonotype was observed many times. This chain joins TRBV20-1 and TRBJ1-6, with a tentative D call TRBD1 (6 bases). With 3 bases removed from V and 7 bases from J, the gap between germline ends came to 13 bases. The CDR3 is made up of 14 amino acids. Germline loops: CDR1 DFQATT, CDR2 SNEGSKA (reference sequence). In DNA form, the CDR3 reads TGCAGTGCTAGCTGGGGGGGCAGAAATTCACCCCTCCACTTT. This translates into CSASWGGRNSPLHF.

This clonotype was counted only a few times. The chain combines TRBV4-3 with TRBJ2-7; D uncertain. CDR1 is LGHNA, CDR2 YSLEER, per germline. CDR3 size: 18 residues. Trimming removed 0 bases from V and 3 bases from J, with 21 bases in between. The CDR3 nucleotides read TGCGCCAGCAGCCAAGAATTACATGCTGGTTCGGAAAACTACGAGCAGTACTTC. It specifies CASSQELHAGSENYEQYF.

This chain links TRBV20-1 with TRBJ1-1; a weak D match, TRBD1 (5 bases). The CDR3 is 12 amino acids. Per the germline V gene, CDR1 is DFQATT and CDR2 is SNEGSKA (reference sequence). With 1 base removed from V and 6 bases from J, the gap between germline ends came to 9 bases. The CDR3 DNA sequence: TGCAGTGCTAGAGGGGACCGGCCTGAAGCTTTCTTT. Amino acids: CSARGDRPEAFF.

This clonotype was observed many times. This chain joins TRBV5-4 and TRBJ2-6; D not certain. The length of the CDR3 is 16 residues. Germline lookup yields CDR1 SGHNT and CDR2 YYREEE (reference sequence). V was shortened by 2 bases and J by 0 bases, with 9 bases between the two germline ends. As DNA, the CDR3 is TGTGCCAGCAGCTTTAGTTTACACTCTGGGGCCAACGTCCTGACTTTC. It specifies CASSFSLHSGANVLTF.